The 21 T cell receptor beta chains below come from one sample, sequenced in a study of molecular identifiers for immune sequencing clone quantification. Using its own MiXCR run on the PCR reads, TCRdb lists one record per CDR3 protein. The repertoire holds 300,000 to 350,000 distinct CDR3 sequences, with 20% to 25% as singletons. The sample consisted of naive CD8+ T cells from blood, with Jurkat cell RNA spiked in. The subset is: FACS-sorted CD8+CD4-CCR7+CD45RA+ naive T cells. These receptors were obtained from a human donor in good health. Some libraries in this study had Jurkat cell RNA spiked in.

This clonotype was counted at least ten times. The chain is built from TRBV9 and TRBJ1-4; 8 nucleotides agree with TRBD1. Germline CDR1 reads SGDLS; CDR2 reads YYNGEE. Germline trimming cut 3 bases from V and 3 bases from J; bases unmatched to any gene: 7. The CDR3 length is 16 residues. DNA for the CDR3: TGTGCCAGCAGCGCCGGACAGGGACCCGCTAATGAAAAACTGTTTTTT. It translates to CASSAGQGPANEKLFF.

There are many counts of this clonotype. The chain is built from TRBV2 and TRBJ2-5; D is unresolved. Germline V lookup: CDR1 SNHLY, CDR2 FYNNEI. V shed 1 base and J shed 3 bases, with 15 bases lying between them. The length of the CDR3 is 16 residues. CDR3: CASSEGSKSTKETQYF. CDR3 coding DNA: TGTGCCAGCAGTGAAGGGTCGAAGTCTACCAAAGAGACCCAGTACTTC. The full variable domain, with the rest looked up from reference TRBV2 and TRBJ2-5, is EPEVTQTPSHQVTQMGQEVILRCVPISNHLYFYWYRQILGQKVEFLVSFYNNEISEKSEIFDDQFSVERPDGSNFTLKIRSTKLEDSAMYFCASSEGSKSTKETQYFGPGTRLLVL.

There are many counts of this clonotype. This chain connects TRBV6-5 to TRBJ2-5, with a weak D call TRBD1 (6 bases). Trimming cost V 6 bases and J 2 bases, with 13 bases left between them. CDR1 is MNHEY and CDR2 is SVGAGI in the germline V gene. The CDR3 covers 14 residues. CDR3 sequence (DNA): TGTGCCAGCAGAACAGGGTCGAGACAAGAGACCCAGTACTTC. It yields the protein CASRTGSRQETQYF.

At least ten counts were recorded for this clonotype. The rearrangement joins TRBV7-9 to TRBJ1-1; no clear D gene. CDR1 is SEHNR, CDR2 FQNEAQ, per germline (reference sequence). The CDR3 spans 13 residues. V shed 6 bases and J shed 8 bases, with 16 bases lying between them. As DNA, the CDR3 is TGTGCCAGCAGTTTCACCAACCCAGCCGAAGCTTTCTTT. Its translation: CASSFTNPAEAFF.

This clonotype has at least ten counts. The chain couples TRBV5-6 to TRBJ2-3, with no clear D. The V and J ends lost 6 bases and 4 bases respectively, with 9 bases between them. The CDR3 loop spans 12 amino acids. Germline CDR1 SGHDT, CDR2 YYEEEE. This CDR3 is CASNSFPDTQYF. The CDR3 nucleotides are TGTGCCAGCAACAGTTTTCCAGATACGCAGTATTTT. The whole variable domain, filled in from reference TRBV5-6 and TRBJ2-3, reads DAGVTQSPTHLIKTRGQQVTLRCSPKSGHDTVSWYQQALGQGPQFIFQYYEEEERQRGNFPDRFSGHQFPNYSSELNVNALLLGDSALYLCASNSFPDTQYFGPGTRLTVL.

Concerning this clonotype itself: Given the absence of the conserved phenylalanine or tryptophan at the CDR3 end, a read error is likely. The V gene is TRBV18, the J gene TRBJ2-6; a weak D match, TRBD2 (5 bases). The germline V gene has CDR1 KGHSH and CDR2 LQKENI. This CDR3 contains 16 residues. V lost 2 bases and J lost 0, with 8 bases in between. CDR3 sequence: CASSPWGDSGANVLTL. The CDR3 DNA is TGTGCCAGCTCACCATGGGGAGACTCTGGGGCCAACGTCCTGACTCTC.

This chain uses TRBV6-5 with TRBJ2-7; D ambiguous. There are 16 residues in the CDR3. Germline V gives CDR1 MNHEY, CDR2 SVGAGI. Trimming removed 4 bases from V and 0 bases from J, with 16 bases in between. The CDR3 protein is CASSLRRTTSSYEQYF. CDR3 in DNA: TGTGCCAGCAGTTTGAGACGTACCACAAGCTCCTACGAGCAGTACTTC.

The chain uses TRBV5-5 and TRBJ2-3; 7 nucleotides match TRBD1. The CDR3 loop spans 15 amino acids. V lost 1 base to trimming and J lost 2 bases; unmatched junction nucleotides: 4. The germline V gene has CDR1 SGHKS and CDR2 YYEKEE (reference sequence). This CDR3 is CASSLTGQITDTQYF. DNA for the CDR3: TGTGCCAGCAGCTTGACGGGACAGATCACAGATACGCAGTATTTT.

This clonotype was counted ten times or more. This chain links TRBV27 with TRBJ1-6; D unresolved. CDR1 and CDR2 (germline): MNHEY, SMNVEV (reference sequence). Trimming removed 4 bases from V and 0 bases from J, with 1 base in between. This CDR3 comprises 13 residues. CDR3: CASSSSYNSPLHF. CDR3 sequence (DNA): TGTGCCAGCAGTTCCTCCTATAATTCACCCCTCCACTTT.

Concerning this clonotype: This could be a read error, since a much larger clone is one nucleotide away. The final CDR3 position lacks the conserved phenylalanine or tryptophan, pointing to a likely read error. Here the CDR3 reads CASSLDLVGNSNQPQHL. In DNA form, the CDR3 reads TGTGCCAGCAGCTTAGATTTGGTAGGAAATAGCAATCAGCCCCAGCATCTT. The V call is TRBV7-9, the J call TRBJ1-5; D not resolved. V lost 1 base and J 0 bases, leaving 13 bases between the germline ends. The CDR3 runs to 17 residues. Germline V gene data show CDR1 as SEHNR and CDR2 as FQNEAQ (reference sequence).

V is TRBV27 and J is TRBJ2-7; no clear D. Germline CDR1 MNHEY, CDR2 SMNVEV (reference sequence). This CDR3 comprises 15 residues. V lost 7 bases to trimming and J lost 1 base, with 17 bases between them. CDR3 sequence reads: CASKVGPASSYEQYF. The CDR3 DNA sequence: TGTGCCAGCAAGGTAGGCCCGGCGAGTTCCTACGAGCAGTACTTC.

The chain carries TRBV11-2 and TRBJ2-1, with D perhaps TRBD2 (6 bases). V was trimmed by 3 bases and J by 15 bases, leaving 15 bases between them. This CDR3 has 12 amino acids. Looked up from germline, CDR1 is SGHAT and CDR2 is FQNNGV. CDR3 loop: CASSFGGQGPFF. The CDR3 DNA follows: TGTGCCAGCAGCTTTGGAGGGCAGGGTCCGTTCTTC.

This clonotype was counted between two and nine times. The chain is built from TRBV4-1 and TRBJ2-1; D may be TRBD1 (5 bases). In germline, CDR1 is MGHRA, CDR2 YSYEKL. Trimming pared 3 bases from V and 15 bases from J, leaving 15 bases between. The CDR3 contains 12 residues. CDR3 sequence reads: CASSQVQVDMFF. CDR3 DNA sequence: TGCGCCAGCAGCCAGGTACAGGTTGACATGTTCTTC.

The chain links TRBV5-1 to TRBJ2-7; D not resolved. V was shortened by 2 bases and J by 7 bases, with 13 bases between the two germline ends. Germline CDR1 and CDR2: SGHRS and YFSETQ. This CDR3 has 13 amino acids. DNA of the CDR3: TGCGCCAGCAGCTTATCTCGGCCGAGTGAGCAGTACTTC. Translated: CASSLSRPSEQYF.

The chain links TRBV12-3 or TRBV12-4 to TRBJ2-7; 7 bases align to TRBD1. J lost 5 bases, V lost 6 bases, and 13 bases had no gene match. The CDR3 consists of 15 residues. CDR3 loop: CASRIDREPIHEQYF. The CDR3 nucleotides read TGTGCCAGCAGAATAGACAGGGAGCCAATCCACGAGCAGTACTTC.

This clonotype was found many times. The V call is TRBV29-1, the J call TRBJ2-2; D remains ambiguous. CDR3 length: 14 residues. Between the trimmed V and J ends, which lost 0 bases and 5 bases, there was a span of 10 bases. The germline V gene encodes CDR1 SQVTM and CDR2 ANQGSEA. The CDR3 sequence: CSVEDEGRTGELFF. The DNA for the CDR3 is TGCAGCGTTGAAGATGAAGGAAGAACCGGGGAGCTGTTTTTT.

This clonotype was counted at least ten times. J is TRBJ2-7 and V is TRBV5-4; no firm D call. The V gene lost 0 bases and the J gene lost 6 bases, with 7 bases spanning the gap. The V gene's germline CDR1 is SGHNT and CDR2 YYREEE (reference sequence). The CDR3 covers 12 residues. The CDR3 coding sequence is TGTGCCAGCAGCTTGGGTACGGGCGAGCAGTACTTC. Translating it yields CASSLGTGEQYF.

For this clonotype: Being one base from a much bigger clone, this may be a read error. This chain links TRBV9 with TRBJ2-3; TRBD1 agrees at 8 bases. Looked up from germline, CDR1 is SGDLS and CDR2 is YYNGEE. CDR3 size: 15 residues. CDR3 amino acids: CVNSVDRGFTDTQYF. In DNA form, the CDR3 reads TGTGTCAACAGCGTAGACAGGGGATTCACAGATACGCAGTATTTT.

This clonotype has just a few counts. The rearrangement uses TRBV6-2 or TRBV6-3 and TRBJ2-2; 8 bases fit TRBD1. The CDR3 covers 18 residues. Trimming cost V 4 bases and J 5 bases; bases outside gene matches: 15. Germline-derived CDR1 and CDR2 are MNHEY and SVGEGT. The DNA for the CDR3 is TGTGCCAGCAGTTCCCCCTATTTGGACAGGGAAAGGACCGGGGAGCTGTTTTTT. Its protein is CASSSPYLDRERTGELFF.

The CDR3 spells CAWRGFASSYNEQFF. CDR3 nucleotides: TGTGCCTGGAGGGGGTTTGCGAGCTCCTACAATGAGCAGTTCTTC. The chain joins TRBV30 to TRBJ2-1; D not certain. This CDR3 spans 15 amino acids. The germline CDR1 and CDR2 sequences are GTSNPN and SVGIG (reference sequence). V gave up 3 bases and J gave up 0 bases, with 12 bases separating them.

This clonotype was observed a single time. A much more abundant neighbour one base away suggests this may be a read error. The chain links TRBV19 to TRBJ2-2, with 8 bases matching TRBD1. The germline CDR1 and CDR2 sequences are LNHDA and SQIVND (reference sequence). The CDR3 is 17 residues long. The CDR3 DNA follows: TGTGCCAGTAGTATTGAAGTAGGACAGGGAAAGACCGGGGAGCCGTTTTTT. This translates into CASSIEVGQGKTGEPFF. Full variable domain (rest looked up from reference TRBV19 and TRBJ2-2): DGGITQSPKYLFRKEGQNVTLSCEQNLNHDAMYWYRQDPGQGLRLIYYSQIVNDFQKGDIAEGYSVSREKKESFPLTVTSAQKNPTAFYLCASSIEVGQGKTGEPFFGEGSRLTVL.